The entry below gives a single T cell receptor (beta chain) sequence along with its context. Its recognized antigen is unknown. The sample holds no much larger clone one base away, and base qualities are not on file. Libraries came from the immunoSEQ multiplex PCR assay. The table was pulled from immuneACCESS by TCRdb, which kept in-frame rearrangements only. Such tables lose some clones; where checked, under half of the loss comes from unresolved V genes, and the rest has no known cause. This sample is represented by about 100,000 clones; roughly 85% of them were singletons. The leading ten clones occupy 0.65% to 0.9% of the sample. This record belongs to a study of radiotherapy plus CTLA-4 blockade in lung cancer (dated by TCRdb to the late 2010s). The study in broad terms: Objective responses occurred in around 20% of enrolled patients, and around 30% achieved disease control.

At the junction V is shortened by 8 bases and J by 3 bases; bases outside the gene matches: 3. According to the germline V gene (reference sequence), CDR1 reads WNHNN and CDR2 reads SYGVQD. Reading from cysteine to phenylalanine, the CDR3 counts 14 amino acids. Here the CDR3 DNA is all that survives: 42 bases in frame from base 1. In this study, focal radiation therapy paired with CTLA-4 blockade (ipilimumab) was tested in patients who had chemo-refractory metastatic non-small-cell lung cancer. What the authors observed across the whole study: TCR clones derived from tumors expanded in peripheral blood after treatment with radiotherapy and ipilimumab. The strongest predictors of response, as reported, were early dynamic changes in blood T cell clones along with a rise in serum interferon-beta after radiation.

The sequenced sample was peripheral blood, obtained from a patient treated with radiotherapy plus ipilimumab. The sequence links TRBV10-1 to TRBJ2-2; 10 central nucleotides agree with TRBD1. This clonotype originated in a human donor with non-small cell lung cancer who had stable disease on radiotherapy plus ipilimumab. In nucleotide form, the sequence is TGCGCCAGCCAAGGACAGGGGGACACCGGGGAGCTGTTTTTT. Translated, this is CASQGQGDTGELFF.